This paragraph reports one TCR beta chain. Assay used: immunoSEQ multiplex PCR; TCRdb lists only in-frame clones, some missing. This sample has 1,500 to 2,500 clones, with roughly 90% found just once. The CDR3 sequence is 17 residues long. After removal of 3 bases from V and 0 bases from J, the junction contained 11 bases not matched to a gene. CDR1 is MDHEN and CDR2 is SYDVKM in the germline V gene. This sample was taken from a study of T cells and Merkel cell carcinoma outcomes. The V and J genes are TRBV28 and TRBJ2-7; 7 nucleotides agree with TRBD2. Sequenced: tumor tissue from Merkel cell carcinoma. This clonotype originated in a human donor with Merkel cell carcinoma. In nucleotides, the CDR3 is TGTGCCAGCAGTTTTTTAAGGAGGCGGGGGAGCTCCTACGAGCAGTACTTC. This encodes CASSFLRRRGSSYEQYF.